This is a list of T cell receptor beta chains from one sample in a study of T cell responses to AZD1222 COVID-19 vaccine. The method was immunoSEQ multiplex PCR; TCRdb's version includes in-frame clones alone and lacks a portion of them. This sample has roughly 140,000 clones, with 70% to 90% found just once. This specimen was peripheral blood, taken 28 days after the second AZD1222 dose. The source of these receptors is an adult who received the AZD1222 COVID-19 vaccine. The CDR3 runs from the conserved cysteine through the conserved F or W.

cdr3_aa j_call v_call
CARRYYPRDRGVYEQYF TRBJ2-7 TRBV5-3
CASSMGQADNEKLFF TRBJ1-4 TRBV5-1
CASSSFRGEAFF TRBJ1-1 TRBV28
CATSESNQPQHF TRBJ1-5 TRBV24-1
CASSYEGLEQFF TRBJ2-1 TRBV6-5
CASRSDRVHGYTF TRBJ1-2 TRBV19
CATSNPWASTDTQYF TRBJ2-3 TRBV19
CAITQVRTLHF TRBJ1-6 TRBV30
CASSYSPGGNYEQYF TRBJ2-7 TRBV11-2
CASRWGYGYTF TRBJ1-2 TRBV6-5
CASSWTYNEQFF TRBJ2-1 TRBV2
CAWRIPSTGELFF TRBJ2-2 TRBV30
CASSPTSGRAGYTGELFF TRBJ2-2 TRBV7-3
CASSLSPGQGDHEQYF TRBJ2-7 TRBV7-2
CASSQQGGVGTDTQYF TRBJ2-3 TRBV4-2
CASSILQGAGANVLTF TRBJ2-6 TRBV5-4
CASSPDRGGSHSPLHF TRBJ1-6 TRBV28
CASIMSVWDTGELFF TRBJ2-2 TRBV6-5
CASSEMRDNSYEQYF TRBJ2-7 TRBV2
CASSYTLGAGVAEAFF TRBJ1-1 TRBV6-5
CASSLRQVLDTEAFF TRBJ1-1 TRBV18
CASRTTSAGRSYNEQFF TRBJ2-1 TRBV5-1
CASSFGGEETQYF TRBJ2-5 TRBV7-3
CASRGLAGTDTQYF TRBJ2-3 TRBV19
CASSLLLRVYEKLFF TRBJ1-4 TRBV7-4
CASSLADREAGGYTF TRBJ1-2 TRBV7-9
CASRRGTAGTDTQYF TRBJ2-3 TRBV19
CASSYSWGQGDYGYTF TRBJ1-2 TRBV6-2/TRBV6-3
CASSPGTGQETQYF TRBJ2-5 TRBV11-2
CASSFFIRDRMNTEAFF TRBJ1-1 TRBV5-1
CASSPDGGLQHF TRBJ1-5 TRBV4-2
CSASGGRTTYEQYF TRBJ2-7 TRBV20-1